Listed below are T cell receptor beta chains from one sample, sequenced in a study of early T cells in non-severe SARS-CoV-2 infection. One entry per CDR3 protein, called by TCRdb with MiXCR from the 5' RACE reads. The sample lists around 64,000 distinct CDR3 sequences; 12% were seen once. Input material: whole blood. Receptor source: an adult who was a healthcare worker with PCR-confirmed SARS-CoV-2 infection or an uninfected control (not recorded which). Each CDR3 is given with its conserved first and last residue. The order of the fields is J gene, clone size, V gene, D gene, CDR3 length, CDR3 DNA, CDR3 protein. A D gene is named only where the DNA matches it firmly. The size of a clone is reported for some rows only, either as once, few or many, or as a class for expanded clones.

>TRBJ2-1|many|TRBV25-1|TRBD1|13
TGTGCCAGCAGTCCACCGGGACAGCCCGGGTCGTTCTTC
CASSPPGQPGSFF
>TRBJ2-1|NA|TRBV5-1|TRBD2|15
TGCGCCAGCAAGCCAGCAGCGGGAAGCTACGATGAGCAGTTCTTC
CASKPAAGSYDEQFF
>TRBJ1-1|NA|TRBV29-1|NA|13
TGCAGCGGGGGGAGTCTGATGAACACTGAAGCTTTCTTT
CSGGSLMNTEAFF
>TRBJ2-5|NA|TRBV6-2/TRBV6-3|NA|15
TGTGCCAGCAGAGGCGCTCCAGGGAGGTTCGTGACCCAGTACTTC
CASRGAPGRFVTQYF
>TRBJ2-5|NA|TRBV7-9|NA|12
TGTGCCAGCAGCCCTTCGTCAGAGACCCAGTACTTC
CASSPSSETQYF
>TRBJ2-7|many|TRBV29-1|NA|14
TGCAGCGTTGGACGTGGTCAGGGGGGATTGGAGCAGTACTTC
CSVGRGQGGLEQYF
>TRBJ1-5|few|TRBV25-1|NA|12
TGTGCCAGCATGGGGGGGAATCAGCCCCAGCATTTT
CASMGGNQPQHF
>TRBJ2-1|many|TRBV6-1|TRBD2|17
TGTGCCAGCAGGATCGGACTAGCGGGGAACCCCTACAATGAGCAGTTCTTC
CASRIGLAGNPYNEQFF
>TRBJ1-1|NA|TRBV7-9|NA|12
TGTGCCAGCAGCTTAGCGCCGGGGAAAGCTTTCTTT
CASSLAPGKAFF
>TRBJ1-2|NA|TRBV6-5|NA|13
TGTGCCAGCAGTCCTGGAACTCTATGGGGCTACACCTTC
CASSPGTLWGYTF
>TRBJ2-7|few|TRBV29-1|NA|12
TGCAGCGAAGAGGTCACCTCCTACGAGCAGTACTTC
CSEEVTSYEQYF
>TRBJ1-5|many|TRBV5-8|NA|14
TGTGCCAGCAGCTACTACGGTAGCAATCAGCCCCAGCATTTT
CASSYYGSNQPQHF
>TRBJ2-7|many|TRBV7-9|NA|15
TGTGCCAGCAGCGATGTAATGACCCGGCCCTACGAGCAGTACTTC
CASSDVMTRPYEQYF
>TRBJ2-3|many|TRBV9|NA|17
TGTGCCAGCAGCTACCAAACAGGACCGACTAGCACAGATACGCAGTATTTT
CASSYQTGPTSTDTQYF
>TRBJ2-2|few|TRBV5-1|NA|16
TGCGCCAGCAGCTTGGTTGTGACAGGGAACACCGGGGAGCTGTTTTTT
CASSLVVTGNTGELFF
>TRBJ2-7|NA|TRBV11-2|TRBD2|14
TGTGCCAGCAGCCTGAAATCTAGCGGCGGCGAGCAGTACTTC
CASSLKSSGGEQYF
>TRBJ2-3|many|TRBV18|NA|17
TGTGCCAGCTCACCACGTTGGTCGGGGGATTATGGTGATACGCAGTATTTT
CASSPRWSGDYGDTQYF
>TRBJ1-6|many|TRBV5-5|TRBD1|16
TGTGCCAGCAGCCCGCCGACAGGGTCCTATAATTCACCCCTCCACTTT
CASSPPTGSYNSPLHF
>TRBJ2-7|many|TRBV5-1|NA|14
TGCGCCAGCAGCTTCGGACAGCGATCTTACGAGCAGTACTTC
CASSFGQRSYEQYF
>TRBJ1-5|many|TRBV12-5|NA|14
TGTGCTAGTGGTCCAGACCTGGGTAGTCAGCCCCAGCATTTT
CASGPDLGSQPQHF
>TRBJ2-1|few|TRBV9|TRBD1|17
TGTGCCAGCAGCGTAGGCATGACAGGGGGGTTTTACAATGAGCAGTTCTTC
CASSVGMTGGFYNEQFF
>TRBJ2-6|few|TRBV7-2|TRBD2|18
TGTGCCAGCAACAAAATTGCGGGAGGGCCTGGTGGGGCCAACGTCCTGACTTTC
CASNKIAGGPGGANVLTF
>TRBJ1-2|many|TRBV29-1|NA|13
TGCAGCGTTGAAGGGACACCTAACTATGGCTACACCTTC
CSVEGTPNYGYTF
>TRBJ2-7|few|TRBV6-2/TRBV6-3|TRBD2|18
TGTGCCAGCAGTTACCCGACTAGCGGGAGGCCGAGCTCCTACGAGCAGTACTTC
CASSYPTSGRPSSYEQYF
>TRBJ2-2|many|TRBV11-3|TRBD2|15
TGTGCCAGCAGCTTGGGAGGGCCATCAGACGGGGAGCTGTTTTTT
CASSLGGPSDGELFF
>TRBJ2-2|many|TRBV6-2/TRBV6-3|TRBD2|15
TGTGCCAGCACTTCCTTTCGGGAGGCCACCGGGGAGCTGTTTTTT
CASTSFREATGELFF
>TRBJ2-5|NA|TRBV6-2/TRBV6-3|TRBD2|17
TGTGCCAGCAGTTACTCGACTAGCGCCCCCGGTCAAGAGACCCAGTACTTC
CASSYSTSAPGQETQYF
>TRBJ2-7|few|TRBV29-1|TRBD1|16
TGCAGCGTTGAAGATCCGGTGGACAGGAATGACTACGAGCAGTACTTC
CSVEDPVDRNDYEQYF
>TRBJ2-5|many|TRBV6-4|NA|14
TGTGCCAGCAGTATCAGGGGACCCGAAGAGACCCAGTACTTC
CASSIRGPEETQYF
>TRBJ2-7|many|TRBV7-9|NA|14
TGTGCCAGCAGCTTTGCGGGGAAGCCCTACGAGCAGTACTTC
CASSFAGKPYEQYF
>TRBJ1-2|few|TRBV30|NA|13
TGTGCCTGGAGTGTAGGACCTAACTATGGCTACACCTTC
CAWSVGPNYGYTF
>TRBJ2-1|few|TRBV12-3/TRBV12-4|NA|12
TGTGCCAGCAGTTTACGCCACAATGAGCAGTTCTTC
CASSLRHNEQFF
>TRBJ2-2|NA|TRBV7-2|TRBD2|17
TGTGCCAGCAGATCGAGGACTAGCGGGAGCGGAACCGGGGAGCTGTTTTTT
CASRSRTSGSGTGELFF
>TRBJ2-7|NA|TRBV5-1|NA|14
TGCGCCAGCAGCTGGAGGGGCCAGGAGGGCGAGCAGTACTTC
CASSWRGQEGEQYF
>TRBJ1-1|NA|TRBV29-1|NA|13
TGCAGCGTTGATCGACAGATCAACACTGAAGCTTTCTTT
CSVDRQINTEAFF
>TRBJ2-4|few|TRBV5-1|NA|14
TGCGCCAGCAGCTTGGGCACCTGGACGAACATTCAGTACTTC
CASSLGTWTNIQYF
>TRBJ1-5|NA|TRBV12-5|NA|16
TGTGCTAGTGTACCGGGGGGGACCGGGAGCAATCAGCCCCAGCATTTT
CASVPGGTGSNQPQHF
>TRBJ2-3|NA|TRBV4-2|TRBD2|16
TGTGCCAGCAGCCAAGAACCGGCAGCGGGAGGTGAAACGCAGTATTTT
CASSQEPAAGGETQYF
>TRBJ1-5|NA|TRBV19|NA|11
TGTGCCAGTAGCCAGAGGCGCTCCCAGCATTTT
CASSQRRSQHF
>TRBJ2-2|NA|TRBV12-3/TRBV12-4|TRBD2|15
TGTGCCAGCAGTCAAGCGGGAGGGCCTTCGGGGGAGCTGTTTTTT
CASSQAGGPSGELFF
>TRBJ2-7|many|TRBV5-4|TRBD1|15
TGTGCCAGCAGCCACGGGACAGGCTTACCCTACGAGCAGTACTTC
CASSHGTGLPYEQYF
>TRBJ2-7|NA|TRBV29-1|NA|12
TGCAGCGCCCGGGACCCACCTTACGAGCAGTACTTC
CSARDPPYEQYF
>TRBJ2-5|many|TRBV29-1|NA|13
TGCAGCGTAGGACTACAGCGCCAAGAGACCCAGTACTTC
CSVGLQRQETQYF
>TRBJ2-7|medium-sized|TRBV18|TRBD1|15
TGTGCCAGCTCACCACTTATCAGTACAGGGGGCGAGCAGTACTTC
CASSPLISTGGEQYF
>TRBJ2-1|many|TRBV12-3/TRBV12-4|NA|13
TGTGCCAGCACCTTAAGCTCCTACAATGAGCAGTTCTTC
CASTLSSYNEQFF
>TRBJ1-2|few|TRBV7-9|NA|12
TGTGCCAGCAGCTTAGGCGTTACAGGCTACACCTTC
CASSLGVTGYTF
>TRBJ1-1|NA|TRBV12-3/TRBV12-4|NA|13
TGTGCCAGCAGCCCATTTGGGGGCACTGAAGCTTTCTTT
CASSPFGGTEAFF
>TRBJ1-5|many|TRBV7-3|NA|15
TGTGCCAGCACCCCTGGGAAACAGACCAATCAGCCCCAGCATTTT
CASTPGKQTNQPQHF
>TRBJ2-7|many|TRBV7-6|NA|12
TGTGCCAGCAGCTCCCGGTCCTACGAGCAGTACTTC
CASSSRSYEQYF
>TRBJ1-6|NA|TRBV7-2|NA|18
TGTGCCAGCAGCCCGGACGGAATCAGAAGCTCCTATAATTCACCCCTCCACTTT
CASSPDGIRSSYNSPLHF
>TRBJ2-3|few|TRBV4-1|NA|16
TGCGCCAGCAGCCAATTACCTTCCGGAGTCACAGATACGCAGTATTTT
CASSQLPSGVTDTQYF